This T cell receptor beta chain was observed in a study of neoadjuvant anti-PD-1 for oral cavity cancer. Overall study: Patients without progression got a fourth dose around day 43.

Repertoires were generated with immunoSEQ multiplex PCR, while TCRdb's copy carries only in-frame clones and drops some. The table lists 6,500 to 7,500 clones, under 55% of them singletons. Germline lookup yields CDR1 SGHRS and CDR2 YFSETQ. The CDR3 loop spans 14 amino acids. Trimming removed 4 bases at V and 6 bases at J, with 17 bases between. The receptor's source is a person between 40 and 79 years old with oral cavity squamous cell carcinoma. The chain recombines TRBV5-1 with TRBJ2-7; the D gene could be TRBD1 or TRBD2 (5 bases each). The material sequenced was tumor tissue, taken before nivolumab (anti-PD-1) treatment. The CDR3 DNA reads TGCGCCAGCAGCGGACCGGGGCCGAGGAGCGAGCAGTACTTC. Its protein product is CASSGPGPRSEQYF. The full variable domain, in which reference TRBV5-1 and TRBJ2-7 provide the parts outside the CDR3, is KAGVTQTPRYLIKTRGQQVTLSCSPISGHRSVSWYQQTPGQGLQFLFEYFSETQRNKGNFPGRFSGRQFSNSRSEMNVSTLELGDSALYLCASSGPGPRSEQYFGPGTRLTVT.